These 16 T cell receptor beta chains were sequenced from one sample in a study of identical twins (TCRdb year 2016). To prepare the library, 5' RACE was applied. Sequencing was carried out with an Illumina HiSeq 2000. TCRdb reworked the public reads: Q25 trimming with fastp, MiXCR clone assembly, productive beta chains retained. Rows merge per CDR3 protein into single entries with the most common DNA and genes. For this sample there are a few hundred thousand distinct CDR3 sequences; approximately 10% appear just once. The ten top clones hold roughly 8.7% of the sample. Sequencing input: naive T cells sorted from blood. According to the study, the label for this sample's cell subset or site signals: cells isolated with a human naive T-cell isolation kit. All receptors come from a woman in her 50s in good health.

The chain links TRBV20-1 to TRBJ2-5; possible D gene TRBD2, 5 bases. The CDR3 sequence is 14 residues long. V lost 3 bases and J 7 bases, leaving 18 bases between the germline ends. Germline V gives CDR1 DFQATT, CDR2 SNEGSKA (reference sequence). CDR3 residues: CSASPSGTVVTQYF. The CDR3 nucleotides are TGCAGTGCTAGCCCGAGCGGAACTGTGGTGACCCAGTACTTC.

This clonotype was observed at least ten times. The chain uses TRBV21-1 and TRBJ2-7. TRBV21-1 is marked as a pseudogene. CDR3 length: 16 amino acids. The CDR3 protein is CASSKVEPRGSYEQYV. CDR3 nucleotides: TGTGCCAGCAGCAAAGTTGAACCACGGGGCTCCTACGAGCAGTACGTC.

The chain is built from TRBV5-1 and TRBJ2-3; 8 bases are shared with TRBD1. In germline, CDR1 is SGHRS, CDR2 YFSETQ. The CDR3 is made up of 16 amino acids. The trim removed 4 bases at V and 1 base at J, leaving 8 bases unmatched. This CDR3 is CASSPRPGQGTDTQYF. CDR3 bases: TGCGCCAGCAGCCCGCGACCGGGACAGGGCACAGATACGCAGTATTTT.

The chain uses TRBV11-3 and TRBJ2-3; D is unresolved. Germline assignment: CDR1 SGHNT and CDR2 YENEEA. V was shortened by 3 bases and J by 2 bases, with 9 bases between the two germline ends. The CDR3 contains 14 residues. The CDR3 region is CASSFPPATDTQYF. CDR3 DNA sequence: TGTGCCAGCAGCTTCCCTCCTGCCACAGATACGCAGTATTTT.

The chain links TRBV3-1 to TRBJ1-6; the D is unclear. CDR1 is LGHDT, CDR2 YNNKEL, per germline (reference sequence). With 4 bases removed from V and 10 bases from J, the gap between germline ends came to 17 bases. This CDR3 contains 15 residues. CDR3 DNA: TGTGCCAGCAGCCCGAGGGCCCCGATGGGGTCACCCCTCCACTTT. It yields the protein CASSPRAPMGSPLHF.

V gene TRBV20-1 combines with J gene TRBJ2-2; D might be TRBD2 (6 bases). Trimming stripped 6 bases from V and 5 bases from J, with 16 bases between. The CDR3 totals 14 residues. Germline CDR1 is DFQATT and CDR2 is SNEGSKA (reference sequence). CDR3 sequence reads: CSATSYGGTGELFF. As DNA, the CDR3 is TGCAGTGCCACCTCCTATGGAGGGACCGGGGAGCTGTTTTTT.

The chain joins TRBV5-6 to TRBJ2-7, with 9 bases fitting TRBD2. V shed 0 bases, J shed 6 bases, and the junction held 10 bases outside the gene matches. The CDR3 covers 16 residues. CDR1 is SGHDT, CDR2 YYEEEE, per germline. The CDR3 loop is CASSLEPSGKRGEQYF. The CDR3 DNA is TGTGCCAGCAGCTTGGAGCCTAGCGGGAAGCGGGGCGAGCAGTACTTC.

This clonotype was found many times. CDR3 amino acids: CASSPLSGRSGELFF. The DNA for the CDR3 is TGTGCCAGCAGCCCCCTTAGCGGGAGAAGCGGGGAGCTGTTTTTT. V gene TRBV6-5 combines with J gene TRBJ2-2; 9 nucleotides align to TRBD2. Germline V lookup: CDR1 MNHEY, CDR2 SVGAGI. The CDR3 contains 15 residues. V lost 6 bases to trimming and J lost 7 bases; unmatched junction nucleotides: 9.

This clonotype was seen at least ten times. V usage is TRBV7-9 and J usage is TRBJ2-1; D is uncertain. The germline V and J ends were trimmed by 1 base and 4 bases, with 2 bases remaining between them. The V gene's germline CDR1 is SEHNR and CDR2 FQNEAQ (reference sequence). The CDR3 has 12 residues. The CDR3 reads CASSLGYNEQFF. In DNA form, the CDR3 reads TGTGCCAGCAGCTTAGGGTACAATGAGCAGTTCTTC.

This clonotype was detected many times. The chain uses TRBV27 and TRBJ2-3; D is undetermined. The CDR3 length is 12 residues. CDR1 is MNHEY and CDR2 is SMNVEV in the germline V gene (reference sequence). Trimming left V 8 bases short and J 3 bases short, with 9 bases between. CDR3 bases: TGTGCCAGCCTAAGCGAAACAGATACGCAGTATTTT. This encodes CASLSETDTQYF.

Only a few counts were recorded for this clonotype. V gene TRBV7-9 combines with J gene TRBJ2-1, with D possibly being TRBD2 (5 bases). This CDR3 spans 14 amino acids. V dropped 5 bases and J dropped 10 bases, with 18 bases sitting between them. Germline CDR1 reads SEHNR; CDR2 reads FQNEAQ (reference sequence). The CDR3: CASSRPRGLPEQFF. In DNA, the CDR3 is TGTGCCAGCAGCCGTCCCCGAGGGCTACCCGAGCAGTTCTTC. The full variable domain, in which reference TRBV7-9 and TRBJ2-1 provide the parts outside the CDR3, is DTGVSQNPRHKITKRGQNVTFRCDPISEHNRLYWYRQTLGQGPEFLTYFQNEAQLEKSRLLSDRFSAERPKGSFSTLEIQRTEQGDSAMYLCASSRPRGLPEQFFGPGTRLTVL.

On this clonotype: No conserved phenylalanine or tryptophan is present at the end of the CDR3, so a read error is the likely explanation. This sequence joins TRBV6-2 or TRBV6-3 and TRBJ2-4; TRBD2 matches 7 bases. V was pared by 8 bases and J by 3 bases, with 7 bases of the junction left unmatched. CDR1 and CDR2 (germline): MNHEY, SVGEGT. This CDR3 spans 14 amino acids. This CDR3 reads CASGPIAGKNIQYY. In DNA, the CDR3 is TGTGCCAGCGGGCCCATAGCGGGCAAAAACATTCAGTACTAC.

This clonotype was observed at least ten times. CDR3 sequence (DNA): TGCAGTGCTGGAGGACAATTCCAAGAGACCCAGTACTTC. It translates to CSAGGQFQETQYF. This chain joins TRBV20-1 and TRBJ2-5; possibly TRBD1 or TRBD2 for D (5 bases each). The CDR3 length is 13 residues. V lost 5 bases to trimming and J lost 1 base, with 11 bases between them. Per the germline V gene, CDR1 is DFQATT and CDR2 is SNEGSKA (reference sequence).

The rearrangement joins TRBV20-1 to TRBJ2-1; tentative D call: TRBD2 (7 bases). Germline V CDR1 and CDR2: DFQATT, SNEGSKA (reference sequence). CDR3 length: 18 amino acids. The ends were cut back, 1 base at V and 4 bases at J, with 23 bases in the middle. CDR3 DNA: TGCAGTGCTAGAGTCGGGAAGGGAGGGGGGGACACATACAATGAGCAGTTCTTC. Protein product: CSARVGKGGGDTYNEQFF.

The chain links TRBV9 to TRBJ2-1; D gene ambiguous. The V gene lost 0 bases and the J gene lost 4 bases, with 5 bases spanning the gap. This CDR3 spans 13 amino acids. Germline-derived CDR1 and CDR2 are SGDLS and YYNGEE. CDR3 loop: CASSVAVYNEQFF. In DNA, the CDR3 is TGTGCCAGCAGCGTAGCGGTGTACAATGAGCAGTTCTTC.

This rearrangement joins TRBV6-6 to TRBJ2-1; a weak D match, TRBD2 (5 bases). Per the germline V gene, CDR1 is MNHNY and CDR2 is SVGAGI (reference sequence). There are 13 residues in the CDR3. Trimming removed 5 bases at V and 5 bases at J, with 10 bases between. CDR3 sequence (DNA): TGTGCCAGCAGTGTAGGACTCAACAATGAGCAGTTCTTC. It specifies CASSVGLNNEQFF.